This TCR beta chain was sequenced in a study of blood T cell repertoires in COVID-19. Study context: Acute-phase and convalescent COVID-19 samples originated in the United States, Italy and Spain. The cDNA or gDNA used as material had been derived from T cells, B-cell-depleted T cells, or PBMCs.

Methods used by the authors: Estimates of nucleated cell counts were drawn from the amplification of reference gene primers. The protocol was immunoSEQ multiplex PCR, while the TCRdb copy is restricted to in-frame clones and leaves out a portion. The D gene and trimming were derived from the DNA, and the V and J assignments and clone size from that table. The sample lists over 150,000 clones; approximately 86% were seen once. V shed 0 bases, J shed 1 base, and the junction held 4 bases outside the gene matches. CDR1 is SGDLS and CDR2 is YYNGEE in the germline V gene. CDR3 length: 15 residues. This chain connects TRBV9 to TRBJ2-7; 7 bases align to TRBD1. This receptor was obtained from a man aged 50-59 years with active or convalescent COVID-19. Sample: peripheral blood. This CDR3 reads CASSVEGGGSYEQYF. CDR3 in DNA: TGTGCCAGCAGCGTAGAAGGGGGCGGTTCCTACGAGCAGTACTTC.